This entry lists 17 T cell receptor beta chains sequenced from one sample in a study of CD8 T cells in Susac syndrome. Reverse transcription of roughly 0.5 to 1 ug RNA was performed with random hexamers. MiXCR was run by TCRdb on the immunoSEQ multiplex PCR reads, yielding one entry per CDR3 protein. The sample includes tens of thousands of distinct CDR3 sequences, around 93% of them seen just once. Sequencing used CD4+ T cells from PBMCs. These receptors were collected from a human donor with Susac syndrome.

This sequence joins TRBV29-1 and TRBJ1-1, with D tentatively TRBD1 (6 bases). Germline CDR1 SQVTM, CDR2 ANQGSEA. Trimming left V 6 bases short and J 4 bases short, with 27 bases between. The CDR3 runs to 17 residues. This chain's CDR3 is CSVILHRVGARVTEAFF. In DNA, the CDR3 is TGCAGCGTCATTTTACACAGGGTTGGGGCCCGCGTCACTGAAGCTTTCTTT.

The chain has TRBV7-2 and TRBJ2-1, with 10 bases identical to TRBD2. The V and J ends lost 0 bases and 8 bases, in that order; junction bases with no gene match: 10. The CDR3 spans 17 residues. Germline V gene sequence: CDR1 SGHTA, CDR2 FQGNSA. Written as DNA, the CDR3 is TGTGCCAGCAGCTTAGCTGGCCTAGCGGGGGCGGGGGATGAGCAGTTCTTC. Residues: CASSLAGLAGAGDEQFF.

The table lists this clonotype with a count of one. V and J are TRBV7-2 and TRBJ2-3; D remains unclear. The CDR3 is 14 amino acids. Per the germline V gene, CDR1 is SGHTA and CDR2 is FQGNSA. Trimming pared 2 bases from V and 0 bases from J, leaving 6 bases between. CDR3 bases: TGTGCCAGCAGCTTAAGGCAGAGCACAGATACGCAGTATTTT. It encodes CASSLRQSTDTQYF.

The chain uses TRBV18 and TRBJ2-2, with D unresolved. Per germline, CDR1 KGHSH and CDR2 LQKENI. With 5 bases removed from V and 2 bases from J, the gap between germline ends came to 12 bases. CDR3 length: 15 amino acids. CDR3 region: CASSKGPSNTGELFF. CDR3 coding DNA: TGTGCCAGCTCAAAGGGTCCCTCTAACACCGGGGAGCTGTTTTTT.

The genes are TRBV25-1 and TRBJ1-2; D remains unclear. The CDR3 spans 12 residues. Trimming left V 2 bases short and J 8 bases short, with 9 bases between. Germline values: CDR1 MGHDK, CDR2 SYGVNS. The CDR3 spells CASSEVPKGYTF. CDR3 nucleotide sequence: TGTGCCAGCAGTGAAGTCCCTAAGGGCTACACCTTC.

The V call is TRBV19, the J call TRBJ1-2; D is uncertain. V was pared by 3 bases and J by 6 bases, with 8 bases between. Germline-derived CDR1 and CDR2 are LNHDA and SQIVND (reference sequence). The CDR3 spans 12 residues. CDR3 in amino acids: CASSMGQNGYTF. For the CDR3, the DNA is TGTGCCAGTAGTATGGGTCAAAATGGCTACACCTTC.

This chain links TRBV4-3 with TRBJ2-7; TRBD2 might be the D (5 bases). Trimming pared 0 bases from V and 6 bases from J, leaving 9 bases between. The germline V gene encodes CDR1 LGHNA and CDR2 YSLEER. The CDR3 runs to 13 residues. The CDR3 nucleotides are TGCGCCAGCAGCCAAGATACGGCGGGCGAGCAGTACTTC. Translated: CASSQDTAGEQYF.

The J gene is TRBJ1-5, the V gene TRBV4-1; no definite D call. This CDR3 is 13 amino acids long. Germline CDR1 and CDR2: MGHRA and YSYEKL. Deletions cut 4 bases from V and 4 bases from J, with 8 bases between. CDR3 DNA sequence: TGCGCCAGCAGCCGCTGGGTGAATCAGCCCCAGCATTTT. Translation: CASSRWVNQPQHF.

The chain employs TRBV12-3 or TRBV12-4 and TRBJ2-5, with D possibly matching TRBD1 (6 bases). The CDR3 spans 14 residues. The V end lost 3 bases, the J end lost 3 bases, and 11 bases lay between the germline ends. The CDR3 here is CASSLRTVEETQYF. As DNA, the CDR3 is TGTGCCAGCAGTTTGAGGACAGTTGAAGAGACCCAGTACTTC.

This clonotype occurred a few times. The rearrangement joins TRBV7-9 to TRBJ2-5; D is perhaps TRBD2 (5 bases). The germline gives CDR1 SEHNR, CDR2 FQNEAQ (reference sequence). V lost 5 bases, J lost 3 bases, and 10 bases lay in between. The length of the CDR3 is 13 residues. The CDR3 loop reads CASSLDGKETQYF. The CDR3 DNA follows: TGTGCCAGCAGCCTGGACGGGAAAGAGACCCAGTACTTC.

Regarding this clonotype: Because the CDR3 is missing its conserved closing phenylalanine or tryptophan, this is likely a read error. The rearrangement joins TRBV2 to TRBJ2-4; no clear D gene. V was shortened by 3 bases and J by 4 bases, with 7 bases between the two germline ends. CDR1 and CDR2 (germline): SNHLY, FYNNEI. The CDR3 runs 13 residues. Here the CDR3 DNA reads TGTGCCAGCAGTGACCCCGGGAAAAACATTCAGTACTAC. It specifies CASSDPGKNIQYY.

CDR3 protein: CASSAERTSSYEQYF. CDR3 DNA sequence: TGTGCCAGCAGCGCCGAGCGGACGAGCTCCTACGAGCAGTACTTC. The V gene is TRBV7-2, the J gene TRBJ2-7; D might be TRBD2 (5 bases). The CDR3 runs 15 residues. The germline V gene has CDR1 SGHTA and CDR2 FQGNSA. The germline V and J ends were trimmed by 5 bases and 0 bases, with 14 bases remaining between them.

This chain uses TRBV30 with TRBJ1-5; D ambiguous. With 0 bases removed from V and 2 bases from J, the gap between germline ends came to 5 bases. There are 13 residues in the CDR3. CDR1 is GTSNPN, CDR2 SVGIG, per germline (reference sequence). The CDR3 protein is CAWSVLGNQPQHF. In DNA, the CDR3 is TGTGCCTGGAGTGTTCTAGGCAATCAGCCCCAGCATTTT.

CDR3 protein: CASSPGRQETQYF. The DNA for the CDR3 is TGTGCCAGCTCACCAGGGCGTCAAGAGACCCAGTACTTC. The chain carries TRBV18 and TRBJ2-5; D ambiguous. The V gene lost 2 bases and the J gene lost 2 bases, with 6 bases spanning the gap. The CDR3 totals 13 residues. CDR1 and CDR2 from the germline V gene are KGHSH and LQKENI.

The gene calls are TRBV14 and TRBJ2-2; D tentatively fits TRBD1 or TRBD2 (5 bases each). The ends were cut back, 1 base at V and 2 bases at J, with 17 bases in the middle. This CDR3 contains 18 residues. Germline V gene sequence: CDR1 SGHDN, CDR2 FVKESK. The CDR3 DNA reads TGTGCCAGCAGCCAAGGTCAACCTAGGGACCCCAACACCGGGGAGCTGTTTTTT. Protein sequence: CASSQGQPRDPNTGELFF.

V is TRBV30 and J is TRBJ2-3; D is perhaps TRBD2 (5 bases). Trimming removed 2 bases at V and 5 bases at J, with 17 bases between. The CDR3 spans 15 residues. Germline CDR1 and CDR2: GTSNPN and SVGIG (reference sequence). In DNA, the CDR3 is TGTGCCTGGAGTTTTCTCGGGAACTCCAGAGATACGCAGTATTTT. Protein product: CAWSFLGNSRDTQYF.

The chain recombines TRBV5-1 with TRBJ2-5; a weak D match, TRBD2 (6 bases). Trimming took 4 bases from V and 0 from J, leaving 7 bases between them. The CDR3 spans 13 residues. Germline V CDR1 and CDR2: SGHRS, YFSETQ. This CDR3 reads CASSGGYQETQYF. CDR3 DNA: TGCGCCAGCAGCGGGGGGTACCAAGAGACCCAGTACTTC.